These 23 T cell receptor beta chains were sequenced from one sample in a study of cytomegalovirus exposure and HLA in healthy donors. It was with 60 Vbeta and 13 Jbeta primers that the PCR ran. Only in-frame clones appear in the TCRdb table, and some are missing; sequencing was by immunoSEQ multiplex PCR. The sample lists about 120,000 clones, over 6.5% occurring once. Sequencing used PBMCs. These receptors came from a woman in her thirties or forties in good health and CMV-seropositive.

The table lists this clone with a few counts. The chain is built from TRBV30 and TRBJ1-4, with unresolved D. Germline V gives CDR1 GTSNPN, CDR2 SVGIG (reference sequence). The CDR3 extends over 15 amino acids. V gave up 3 bases and J gave up 5 bases, with 16 bases separating them. CDR3 nucleotides: TGTGCCTGGAGGAAGAGTGGGAGAGGGAATGAAAAACTGTTTTTT. Its translation: CAWRKSGRGNEKLFF.

By share, this clone counts as medium-sized. This sequence joins TRBV6-4 and TRBJ2-1, with TRBD2 matching 8 bases. The V gene end was trimmed by 8 bases and the J gene end by 7 bases; junction bases not matched to a gene: 13. This CDR3 spans 15 amino acids. Per germline, CDR1 MRHNA and CDR2 SNTAGT. The CDR3 sequence: CASSLSGGAGNEQFF. The CDR3 DNA is TGTGCCAGCTCACTGTCCGGGGGGGCCGGGAATGAGCAGTTCTTC.

This clone was counted a few times. The chain combines TRBV11-1 with TRBJ2-2, with D possibly being TRBD1 (6 bases). Germline V lookup: CDR1 SGHAT, CDR2 FQDESV (reference sequence). V shed 3 bases and J shed 5 bases, with 22 bases lying between them. CDR3 length: 18 amino acids. DNA of the CDR3: TGTGCCAGCAGCTTTCGGACAGTCAGCTTAAGTGGAACCGGGGAGCTGTTTTTT. Protein product: CASSFRTVSLSGTGELFF.

This clone has only a few counts. V gene TRBV15 combines with J gene TRBJ1-5, with 7 bases lining up with TRBD1. Germline V gene data show CDR1 as LNHNV and CDR2 as YYDKDF (reference sequence). V dropped 1 base and J dropped 1; count of bases not matched to a gene: 4. The CDR3 runs to 16 residues. The CDR3 reads CATSRVGRGSNQPQHF. CDR3 bases: TGTGCCACCAGCAGAGTGGGCAGGGGGAGCAATCAGCCCCAGCATTTT.

The chain links TRBV9 to TRBJ1-2, with D maybe TRBD1 (6 bases). Trimming pared 0 bases from V and 4 bases from J, leaving 19 bases between. The germline CDR1 and CDR2 sequences are SGDLS and YYNGEE. The CDR3 runs to 17 residues. CDR3 nucleotide sequence: TGTGCCAGCAGCGTAGATCCCCTCGACGTCAGGGGCTATGGCTACACCTTC. Amino acids: CASSVDPLDVRGYGYTF.

This clone was counted between two and nine times. The V and J genes are TRBV19 and TRBJ1-6, with TRBD1 as a possible D gene (5 bases). CDR1 and CDR2 (germline): LNHDA, SQIVND (reference sequence). The CDR3 sequence is 14 residues long. V lost 4 bases and J lost 8, with 12 bases in between. CDR3 region: CASSRGQTDSPLHF. DNA of the CDR3: TGTGCCAGTAGTAGGGGCCAAACGGATTCACCCCTCCACTTT.

About this clone: Relative to the germline gene, one junction end is altered; a read error may explain this. The rearrangement links TRBV7-8 to TRBJ1-5; D is ambiguous. CDR3 length: 14 residues. CDR1 and CDR2 (germline): SGHVS, FQNEAQ. CDR3 in DNA: TGTGCCAGCAGCCGGTTCTATAGCAATCAGCCCCACCATTTT. Residues: CASSRFYSNQPHHF. The whole variable domain, filled in from reference TRBV7-8 and TRBJ1-5, reads GAGVSQSPRYKVAKRGQDVALRCDPISGHVSLFWYQQALGQGPEFLTYFQNEAQLDKSGLPSDRFFAERPEGSVSTLKIQRTQQEDSAVYLCASSRFYSNQPHHFGDGTRLSIL.

This clone was detected many times. This chain joins TRBV6-1 and TRBJ2-2; 11 bases line up with TRBD1. Trimming cost V 6 bases and J 4 bases; bases outside gene matches: 4. Germline V CDR1 and CDR2: MNHNS, SASEGT. This CDR3 comprises 15 residues. The DNA for the CDR3 is TGTGCCAGCAGCGCCGGGACAGGGGGCACCGGGGAGCTGTTTTTT. This translates into CASSAGTGGTGELFF.

The chain joins TRBV5-6 to TRBJ1-2; a weak D match, TRBD1 (6 bases). The CDR3 sequence is 17 residues long. Per germline, CDR1 SGHDT and CDR2 YYEEEE. V lost 0 bases to trimming and J lost 4 bases, with 19 bases between them. The CDR3 sequence is CASSLDWRSARGYGYTF. Here the CDR3 DNA reads TGTGCCAGCAGCTTGGACTGGCGTTCGGCCAGGGGCTATGGCTACACCTTC.

This chain links TRBV18 with TRBJ2-2; D is perhaps TRBD1 (5 bases). The CDR3 totals 15 residues. Germline V gives CDR1 KGHSH, CDR2 LQKENI. The V end was cut by 0 bases, the J end by 5 bases, with 10 bases between. The DNA for the CDR3 is TGTGCCAGCTCACCACCCGCCAGGGTAACCGGGGAGCTGTTTTTT. Its translation: CASSPPARVTGELFF.

The genes are TRBV7-7 and TRBJ2-5; no clear D gene. Per germline, CDR1 SSHAT and CDR2 FNYEAQ (reference sequence). V was pared by 6 bases and J by 1 base, with 12 bases between. The CDR3 has 14 residues. CDR3 protein: CASSTHLSQETQYF. Here the CDR3 DNA reads TGTGCCAGCAGTACTCACCTATCCCAAGAGACCCAGTACTTC.

V is TRBV18 and J is TRBJ1-1; 8 bases line up with TRBD1. From germline, CDR1 is KGHSH and CDR2 LQKENI. Trimming cost V 0 bases and J 3 bases; bases outside gene matches: 3. CDR3 size: 15 residues. The CDR3 sequence: CASSPPNRGDTEAFF. In DNA form, the CDR3 reads TGTGCCAGCTCACCACCGAACAGGGGGGACACTGAAGCTTTCTTT.

In this sample, this clone turned up many times. The V and J genes are TRBV7-6 and TRBJ1-4; TRBD1 matches at 7 bases. V gave up 5 bases and J gave up 3 bases; unmatched junction bases: 12. The CDR3 consists of 17 residues. CDR1 SGHVS and CDR2 FNYEAQ come from the germline V gene. The CDR3 nucleotides read TGTGCCAGCAGCCCGAGGACAGGACGCACAGCTAATGAAAAACTGTTTTTT. This sequence encodes CASSPRTGRTANEKLFF.

The gene calls are TRBV5-1 and TRBJ1-4, with TRBD1 identical over 10 bases. Germline CDR1 SGHRS, CDR2 YFSETQ. The CDR3 loop spans 14 amino acids. The ends lost 4 bases at V and 6 bases at J; junction bases unmatched: 3. The CDR3 loop is CASSLGTGDEKLFF. CDR3 bases: TGCGCCAGCAGCCTCGGGACAGGGGATGAAAAACTGTTTTTT. Combining the CDR3 with reference TRBV5-1 and TRBJ1-4 gives the whole variable domain KAGVTQTPRYLIKTRGQQVTLSCSPISGHRSVSWYQQTPGQGLQFLFEYFSETQRNKGNFPGRFSGRQFSNSRSEMNVSTLELGDSALYLCASSLGTGDEKLFFGSGTQLSVL.

This clone was seen only a few times. J is TRBJ1-6 and V is TRBV19, with 7 positions matching TRBD1. Trimming at V came to 7 bases and at J to 9 bases, leaving 3 bases not matched to a gene. This CDR3 is built from 12 residues. Per germline, CDR1 LNHDA and CDR2 SQIVND (reference sequence). CDR3 sequence (DNA): TGTGCCAGTAACACAGGGGCTTCACCCCTCCACTTT. Its translation: CASNTGASPLHF.

V and J are TRBV5-1 and TRBJ2-7; 8 bases align to TRBD1. The CDR3 consists of 14 residues. CDR1 and CDR2 from the germline V gene are SGHRS and YFSETQ. The ends lost 2 bases at V and 1 base at J; junction bases unmatched: 2. The CDR3 DNA is TGCGCCAGCAGCTTTTGGACAGGGTCCTACGAGCAGTACTTC. Amino acids: CASSFWTGSYEQYF.

This clone was counted a few times. V gene TRBV5-4 combines with J gene TRBJ1-1; 9 bases map to TRBD1. The junction had 3 bases not matched to a gene; V was cut back by 2 bases and J by 1 base. Germline V gene sequence: CDR1 SGHNT, CDR2 YYREEE (reference sequence). The length of the CDR3 is 15 residues. The CDR3 reads CASSFADRGNTEAFF. The CDR3 coding sequence is TGTGCCAGCAGCTTCGCGGACAGGGGGAACACTGAAGCTTTCTTT.

This clone has a handful of counts. J is TRBJ2-5 and V is TRBV5-1; D perhaps matches TRBD2 (7 bases). The ends were cut back, 1 base at V and 2 bases at J, with 12 bases in the middle. Germline loops: CDR1 SGHRS, CDR2 YFSETQ. CDR3 size: 15 residues. The CDR3, as DNA: TGCGCCAGCAGCTTGTTAGGGGGAGGGCAAGAGACCCAGTACTTC. Amino acid sequence: CASSLLGGGQETQYF. Filled out from reference TRBV5-1 and TRBJ2-5, the complete variable domain reads KAGVTQTPRYLIKTRGQQVTLSCSPISGHRSVSWYQQTPGQGLQFLFEYFSETQRNKGNFPGRFSGRQFSNSRSEMNVSTLELGDSALYLCASSLLGGGQETQYFGPGTRLLVL.

In its sample, this clone was seen a few times. The J gene is TRBJ1-2, the V gene TRBV7-9; D remains ambiguous. Germline CDR1 reads SEHNR; CDR2 reads FQNEAQ (reference sequence). The CDR3 covers 16 residues. Trimming pared 5 bases from V and 0 bases from J, leaving 16 bases between. The CDR3 DNA sequence: TGTGCCAGCAGCCCACTTTCCGACAACTCTAACTATGGCTACACCTTC. Encoded protein: CASSPLSDNSNYGYTF.

About this clone: Compared with germline, one end of the junction differs, possibly owing to a read error. The chain combines TRBV7-9 with TRBJ1-4, with D possibly being TRBD1 (5 bases). The CDR3 has 13 amino acids. CDR1 and CDR2 (germline): SEHNR, FQNEAQ (reference sequence). CDR3 sequence: CASSLAPGEKLFF. In nucleotides, the CDR3 is TGTGCCAGCAGCCTAGCCCCAGGGGAAAAACTGTTTTTT.

The chain couples TRBV2 to TRBJ1-2; possible D gene TRBD1, 5 bases. CDR3 length: 14 amino acids. The V end lost 4 bases, the J end lost 3 bases, and 12 bases lay between the germline ends. From germline, CDR1 is SNHLY and CDR2 FYNNEI. In nucleotides, the CDR3 is TGTGCCAGCAGTGGGTCGGGGGGAGACTATGGCTACACCTTC. It specifies CASSGSGGDYGYTF. Complete variable domain (other parts from reference TRBV2 and TRBJ1-2): EPEVTQTPSHQVTQMGQEVILRCVPISNHLYFYWYRQILGQKVEFLVSFYNNEISEKSEIFDDQFSVERPDGSNFTLKIRSTKLEDSAMYFCASSGSGGDYGYTFGSGTRLTVV.

This clone occurred a few times. The gene calls are TRBV7-3 and TRBJ2-1; 10 nucleotides match TRBD2. V lost 5 bases and J lost 5; bases outside the gene matches: 3. The CDR3 covers 14 residues. Germline V gene lookup returns CDR1 SGHTA and CDR2 FQGTGA. Here the CDR3 DNA reads TGTGCCAGCAGCACTAGCGGGACACACAATGAGCAGTTCTTC. Its protein product is CASSTSGTHNEQFF.

V and J are TRBV28 and TRBJ2-6; the match to TRBD1 covers 7 bases. The CDR3 runs 19 residues. J gave up 3 bases and V 1 base, and 12 bases lay outside the gene matches. Germline V gene lookup returns CDR1 MDHEN and CDR2 SYDVKM. CDR3 amino acids: CASSLYSGNRGIGANVLTF. CDR3 coding DNA: TGTGCCAGCAGTTTATACTCCGGGAACAGGGGAATTGGGGCCAACGTCCTGACTTTC. The full variable domain, completed using reference TRBV28 and TRBJ2-6, is DVKVTQSSRYLVKRTGEKVFLECVQDMDHENMFWYRQDPGLGLRLIYFSYDVKMKEKGDIPEGYSVSREKKERFSLILESASTNQTSMYLCASSLYSGNRGIGANVLTFGAGSRLTVL.